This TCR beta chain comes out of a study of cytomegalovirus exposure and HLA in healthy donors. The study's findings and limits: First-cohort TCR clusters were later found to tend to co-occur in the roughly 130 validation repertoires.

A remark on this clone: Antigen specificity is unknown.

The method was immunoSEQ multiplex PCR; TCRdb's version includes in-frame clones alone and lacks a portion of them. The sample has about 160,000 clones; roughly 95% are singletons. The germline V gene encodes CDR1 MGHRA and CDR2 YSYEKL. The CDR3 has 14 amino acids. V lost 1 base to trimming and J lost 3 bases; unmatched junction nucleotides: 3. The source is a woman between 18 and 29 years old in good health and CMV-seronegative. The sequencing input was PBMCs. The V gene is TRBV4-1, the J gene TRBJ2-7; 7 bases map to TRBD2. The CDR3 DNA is TGCGCCAGCAGCCAAGTGGCGGGGGTCTACGAGCAGTACTTC. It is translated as CASSQVAGVYEQYF.